The table lists the clone carrying this TCR beta chain with a few counts. Antigen: not known. TCRdb ran MiXCR on the reads and lists one entry per CDR3 protein. The sample contains some 700,000 distinct CDR3 sequences, approximately 34% of which appear only once. This sample stems from a study of T cell repertoires in cytomegalovirus infection. At the level of the study: The public TCR beta signatures pointed to both CMV infection and matching HLA type.

V lost 5 bases and J 2 bases, leaving 13 bases between the germline ends. Germline-derived CDR1 and CDR2 are SGHAT and FQNNGV. The CDR3 extends over 14 amino acids. General observations from the study: The ex vivo response was dominated by HLA-C-restricted CMV-specific TCR beta clonotypes.

The chain has TRBV11-2 and TRBJ2-7; D is ambiguous. Material: PBMCs. This TCR was sampled from a human donor in good health (CMV status not recorded). Some clones in this sample may be carry-over from other donors' samples. The CDR3 sequence is CASSPRLLTYEQYF. CDR3 nucleotides: TGTGCCAGCAGCCCCCGTTTGCTCACCTACGAGCAGTACTTC.